The T cell receptor (beta chain) under discussion was sequenced for a study of cytomegalovirus exposure and HLA in healthy donors. There are a few counts of this clone. Primers for the PCR totalled 60 Vbeta and 13 Jbeta. Only in-frame clones appear in the TCRdb table, and some are missing; sequencing was by immunoSEQ multiplex PCR. The sample contains some 130,000 clones, roughly three quarters of which appear only once. The CDR3 sequence is 13 residues long. Deletions cut 6 bases from V and 1 base from J, with 9 bases between. The germline gives CDR1 SGHNT, CDR2 YYREEE (reference sequence). The receptor was derived from a male donor in good health and CMV-seronegative. V usage is TRBV5-4 and J usage is TRBJ2-3; D unresolved. The sample taken for sequencing was PBMCs. This CDR3 is CASISPRTDTQYF. The CDR3 DNA is TGTGCCAGCATATCCCCCCGCACAGATACGCAGTATTTT.